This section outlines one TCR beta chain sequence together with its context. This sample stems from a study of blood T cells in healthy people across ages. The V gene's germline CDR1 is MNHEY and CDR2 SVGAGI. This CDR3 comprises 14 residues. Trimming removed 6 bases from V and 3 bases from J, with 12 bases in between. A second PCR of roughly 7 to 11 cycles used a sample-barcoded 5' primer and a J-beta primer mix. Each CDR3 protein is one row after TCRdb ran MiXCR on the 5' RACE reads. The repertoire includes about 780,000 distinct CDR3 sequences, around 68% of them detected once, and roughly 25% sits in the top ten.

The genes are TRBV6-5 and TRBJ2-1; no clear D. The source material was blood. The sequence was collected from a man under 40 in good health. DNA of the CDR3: TGTGCCAGCAGCCCTGAGGCAAACTACAATGAGCAGTTCTTC. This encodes CASSPEANYNEQFF.